Following are 7 T cell receptor beta chains from one sample sequenced in a study of untreated major depressive disorder. Libraries were prepared by immunoSEQ multiplex PCR; TCRdb keeps only in-frame clonotypes and omits some of them. The sample shows 15,000 to 20,000 clones, over 65% of them seen only once. Sequenced input: CD4+ T cells from PBMCs. The source of these receptors is a woman aged 30 to 39 in good health.

V is TRBV7-2 and J is TRBJ1-6, with D perhaps TRBD1 (5 bases). The germline gives CDR1 SGHTA, CDR2 FQGNSA. This CDR3 is built from 14 residues. V lost 2 bases, J lost 7 bases, and 9 bases lay in between. The CDR3 sequence: CASSLYTGNSPLHF. CDR3 nucleotides: TGTGCCAGCAGCTTATACACAGGAAATTCACCCCTCCACTTT.

This clone was seen a handful of times. The V call is TRBV9, the J call TRBJ1-2, with D hard to call. Germline-derived CDR1 and CDR2 are SGDLS and YYNGEE. V was clipped by 3 bases and J by 9 bases, with 15 bases between them. CDR3 length: 13 residues. CDR3 in DNA: TGTGCCAGCAGCGCCGGATCAGGTCTAAGCTACACCTTC. Encoded protein: CASSAGSGLSYTF.

The chain joins TRBV10-3 to TRBJ2-1; D not resolved. The V gene lost 10 bases and the J gene lost 0 bases, with 10 bases spanning the gap. The CDR3 length is 13 residues. Germline assignment: CDR1 ENHRY and CDR2 SYGVKD. This CDR3 reads CASTHPSYNEQFF. The CDR3 nucleotides read TGTGCCAGTACACATCCCTCCTACAATGAGCAGTTCTTC.

This clone was seen more than once but under ten times. The rearrangement uses TRBV28 and TRBJ2-7; 10 bases match TRBD2. Germline V gene data show CDR1 as MDHEN and CDR2 as SYDVKM. V trimming: 8 bases; J trimming: 0 bases; junction bases outside the gene matches: 16. The CDR3 has 18 residues. The CDR3 DNA reads as TGTGCCAGCTTCAAACAATGGGGTGCTAGCGGGAGCTCCTACGAGCAGTACTTC. Encoded protein: CASFKQWGASGSSYEQYF.

The chain carries TRBV7-2 and TRBJ2-7; 8 bases line up with TRBD1. Germline V gene data show CDR1 as SGHTA and CDR2 as FQGNSA. This CDR3 has 14 residues. V gave up 5 bases and J gave up 4 bases; unmatched junction bases: 7. Written as DNA, the CDR3 is TGTGCCAGCAGCCAAAGACAGGGGTCATACGAGCAGTACTTC. The encoded protein is CASSQRQGSYEQYF.

This chain uses TRBV19 with TRBJ1-4; no definite D call. CDR1 and CDR2 (germline): LNHDA, SQIVND (reference sequence). This CDR3 has 12 amino acids. The germline V and J ends were trimmed by 8 bases and 2 bases, with 6 bases remaining between them. The chain's CDR3 is CASSWTNEKLFF. For the CDR3, the DNA is TGTGCCAGTTCTTGGACTAATGAAAAACTGTTTTTT.

The chain combines TRBV5-1 with TRBJ2-6; D ambiguous. Germline assignment: CDR1 SGHRS and CDR2 YFSETQ. CDR3 size: 16 residues. Trimming took 0 bases from V and 1 from J, leaving 8 bases between them. The CDR3 loop reads CASSLVGRSGANVLTF. The CDR3 DNA is TGCGCCAGCAGCTTGGTTGGCAGATCTGGGGCCAACGTCCTGACTTTC.